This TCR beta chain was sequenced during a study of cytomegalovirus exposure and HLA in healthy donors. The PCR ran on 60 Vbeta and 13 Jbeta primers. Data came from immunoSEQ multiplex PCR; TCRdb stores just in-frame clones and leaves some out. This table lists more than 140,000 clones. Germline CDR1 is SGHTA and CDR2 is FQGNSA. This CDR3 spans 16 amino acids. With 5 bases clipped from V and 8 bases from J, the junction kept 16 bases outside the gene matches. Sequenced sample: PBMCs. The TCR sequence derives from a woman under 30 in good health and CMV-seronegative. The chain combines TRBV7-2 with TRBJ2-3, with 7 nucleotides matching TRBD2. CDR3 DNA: TGTGCCAGCAGCCCCGCCCTAGCGGAGCCTGGCGGTACGCAGTATTTT. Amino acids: CASSPALAEPGGTQYF.